Shown below are 17 T cell receptor beta chains from a single sample sequenced in a study of T cell responses to AZD1222 COVID-19 vaccine (dated by TCRdb to about 2021). Library preparation used the immunoSEQ multiplex PCR assay. Here the immuneACCESS table is served through TCRdb, limited to in-frame sequences with V and J called. Missing clones are a known gap in these copies; in checked studies unresolved V genes cover under half, and the rest lacks a known reason. The sample data list around 180,000 clones, and about 90% of these were observed just once. The top ten hold about 2.8% of the sample. The meaning of the sample's time point label: baseline before first vaccination. The source was peripheral blood, collected on day 0 of AZD1222 vaccination. Every receptor here comes from an adult in good health.

The genes are TRBV9 and TRBJ2-5; the match to TRBD2 covers 9 bases. Germline lookup yields CDR1 SGDLS and CDR2 YYNGEE. The CDR3 totals 15 residues. With 3 bases clipped from V and 5 bases from J, the junction kept 8 bases outside the gene matches. The CDR3 region is CASSAKREVGETQYF. The CDR3 DNA sequence: TGTGCCAGCAGCGCCAAGCGGGAGGTAGGTGAGACCCAGTACTTC.

The chain has TRBV2 and TRBJ2-7; possible D gene TRBD2, 6 bases. V lost 8 bases and J 6 bases, leaving 14 bases between the germline ends. The CDR3 totals 12 residues. Germline assignment: CDR1 SNHLY and CDR2 FYNNEI. In DNA form, the CDR3 reads TGTGCCAGCCGGGGCGGGACCGTCGAGCAGTACTTC. This sequence encodes CASRGGTVEQYF.

The V and J genes are TRBV10-2 and TRBJ2-3, with D uncertain. Trimming stripped 6 bases from V and 1 base from J, with 2 bases between. The CDR3 is made up of 11 amino acids. Germline-derived CDR1 and CDR2 are WSHSY and SAAADI. The CDR3 DNA follows: TGCGCCAGCAGCCGCACAGATACGCAGTATTTT. It codes for CASSRTDTQYF.

V gene TRBV3-1 (or the pseudogene TRBV3-2) combines with J gene TRBJ2-7; D gene uncertain. This CDR3 is 11 amino acids long. V lost 3 bases and J lost 4, with 4 bases in between. Germline V gives CDR1 LGHDT, CDR2 YNNKEL (reference sequence). The CDR3 DNA reads TGTGCCAGCAGCCAGTCATACGAGCAGTACTTC. It yields the protein CASSQSYEQYF.

The CDR3 spells CASSHQLSSGANVLTF. In DNA form, the CDR3 reads TGTGCCAGCAGCCACCAACTAAGTTCGGGGGCCAACGTCCTGACTTTC. The V gene is TRBV3-1 (or the pseudogene TRBV3-2), the J gene TRBJ2-6; no reliable D call. V gave up 3 bases and J gave up 4 bases, with 13 bases separating them. The CDR3 length is 16 residues. Germline loops: CDR1 LGHDT, CDR2 YNNKEL (reference sequence).

This sequence joins TRBV30 and TRBJ1-6; D not resolved. Germline V CDR1 and CDR2: GTSNPN, SVGIG (reference sequence). V lost 4 bases and J 8 bases, leaving 15 bases between the germline ends. CDR3 length: 14 residues. The CDR3 protein is CAWNTFGVDSPLHF. CDR3 in DNA: TGTGCCTGGAACACTTTCGGGGTTGATTCACCCCTCCACTTT.

The chain carries TRBV6-5 and TRBJ1-5, with 10 bases matching TRBD1. The junction had 9 bases not matched to a gene; V was cut back by 6 bases and J by 7 bases. The CDR3 extends over 15 amino acids. Germline-derived CDR1 and CDR2 are MNHEY and SVGAGI. The chain's CDR3 is CASSPGTGDWQPQHF. CDR3 in DNA: TGTGCCAGCAGCCCGGGGACAGGGGATTGGCAGCCCCAGCATTTT.

This rearrangement joins TRBV7-2 to TRBJ2-3, with a possible D match to TRBD1 (6 bases). CDR1 SGHTA and CDR2 FQGNSA come from the germline V gene. The V gene lost 5 bases and the J gene lost 3 bases, with 12 bases spanning the gap. The CDR3 is 14 amino acids. Here the CDR3 DNA reads TGTGCCAGCAGCGAACAAGGGGGAACAGATACGCAGTATTTT. This encodes CASSEQGGTDTQYF.

The V gene is TRBV5-1, the J gene TRBJ2-7; the D call may be TRBD1 or TRBD2 (5 bases each). This CDR3 has 14 amino acids. Germline loops: CDR1 SGHRS, CDR2 YFSETQ. Trimming left V 7 bases short and J 2 bases short, with 16 bases between. DNA for the CDR3: TGCGCCAGCGTCTCCGGGACGGGGACCTACGAGCAGTACTTC. Translated: CASVSGTGTYEQYF.

This clone was found once. J is TRBJ2-7 and V is TRBV30; the match to TRBD2 covers 7 bases. The CDR3 runs 12 residues. Per the germline V gene, CDR1 is GTSNPN and CDR2 is SVGIG (reference sequence). V lost 1 base, J lost 6 bases, and 3 bases stayed unmatched. The DNA of the CDR3 is TGTGCCTGGAGTGGGACTAGACTCGAGCAGTACTTC. Translated: CAWSGTRLEQYF.

The CDR3: CASSYSTGPLGNEQFF. The CDR3 DNA follows: TGTGCCAGCAGTTACTCGACAGGGCCCCTAGGGAATGAGCAGTTCTTC. The chain joins TRBV6-5 to TRBJ2-1, with 7 bases identical to TRBD1. Trimming removed 0 bases from V and 7 bases from J; junction bases left unmatched: 9. Germline CDR1 is MNHEY and CDR2 is SVGAGI. This CDR3 has 16 residues.

This clone was counted only a few times. The rearrangement uses TRBV19 and TRBJ2-2; tentatively, D is TRBD1 (6 bases). This CDR3 has 17 residues. Germline values: CDR1 LNHDA, CDR2 SQIVND (reference sequence). The V end lost 7 bases, the J end lost 5 bases, and 23 bases lay between the germline ends. In nucleotides, the CDR3 is TGTGCCAGTACCCATTCCCCCCGCCATAGGGGGACCGGGGAGCTGTTTTTT. It encodes CASTHSPRHRGTGELFF.

The chain has TRBV19 and TRBJ1-1; a weak D match, TRBD1 (5 bases). Germline V lookup: CDR1 LNHDA, CDR2 SQIVND (reference sequence). V lost 5 bases and J lost 5, with 12 bases in between. This CDR3 region has 13 residues. The DNA for the CDR3 is TGTGCCAGTAGTTGGGACGGATATACTGAAGCTTTCTTT. Translating gives CASSWDGYTEAFF.

V usage is TRBV5-1 and J usage is TRBJ2-3; perhaps TRBD2 as D (5 bases). V lost 9 bases and J lost 6, with 20 bases in between. The CDR3 has 14 residues. Germline CDR1 reads SGHRS; CDR2 reads YFSETQ. CDR3 amino acids: CATGDQTVGDTQYF. CDR3 nucleotides: TGCGCCACCGGGGATCAGACCGTTGGGGATACGCAGTATTTT.

The chain uses TRBV10-3 and TRBJ1-2; tentative D call: TRBD1 (5 bases). Germline V gene sequence: CDR1 ENHRY, CDR2 SYGVKD. The V gene lost 6 bases and the J gene lost 7 bases, with 9 bases spanning the gap. CDR3 length equals 11 residues. The CDR3 reads CAIRGQGGYTF. The CDR3 DNA is TGTGCCATCAGGGGGCAGGGTGGCTACACCTTC.

CDR3 sequence: CASSLLEGYDTEAFF. The CDR3 DNA sequence: TGTGCCAGCAGCCTCCTGGAAGGGTACGACACTGAAGCTTTCTTT. This chain uses TRBV3-1 (or the pseudogene TRBV3-2) with TRBJ1-1; no firm D call. The CDR3 contains 15 residues. The ends were cut back, 4 bases at V and 3 bases at J, with 15 bases in the middle. Per the germline V gene, CDR1 is LGHDT and CDR2 is YNNKEL (reference sequence).

The V call is TRBV5-4, the J call TRBJ1-2; D might be TRBD1 (6 bases). Trimming took off 5 bases at V and 4 bases at J, with 15 bases between the two ends. This CDR3 has 14 amino acids. Germline CDR1 is SGHNT and CDR2 is YYREEE (reference sequence). CDR3 bases: TGTGCCAGCAGGGCCCGCGGACAGACCTATGGCTACACCTTC. Its translation: CASRARGQTYGYTF.